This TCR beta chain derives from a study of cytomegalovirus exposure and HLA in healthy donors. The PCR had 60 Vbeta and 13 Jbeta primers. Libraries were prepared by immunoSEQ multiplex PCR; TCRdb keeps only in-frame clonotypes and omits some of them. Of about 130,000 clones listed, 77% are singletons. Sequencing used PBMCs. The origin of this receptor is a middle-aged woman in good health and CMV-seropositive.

CDR3: CASSGTGGKSGAFYEQYF. The CDR3 region has the DNA TGTGCCAGCAGCGGGACAGGGGGTAAGTCGGGCGCCTTTTACGAGCAGTACTTC. V and J are TRBV28 and TRBJ2-7; 11 nucleotides agree with TRBD1. The germline V gene has CDR1 MDHEN and CDR2 SYDVKM. V gave up 6 bases and J gave up 4 bases; unmatched junction bases: 17. The CDR3 covers 18 residues.